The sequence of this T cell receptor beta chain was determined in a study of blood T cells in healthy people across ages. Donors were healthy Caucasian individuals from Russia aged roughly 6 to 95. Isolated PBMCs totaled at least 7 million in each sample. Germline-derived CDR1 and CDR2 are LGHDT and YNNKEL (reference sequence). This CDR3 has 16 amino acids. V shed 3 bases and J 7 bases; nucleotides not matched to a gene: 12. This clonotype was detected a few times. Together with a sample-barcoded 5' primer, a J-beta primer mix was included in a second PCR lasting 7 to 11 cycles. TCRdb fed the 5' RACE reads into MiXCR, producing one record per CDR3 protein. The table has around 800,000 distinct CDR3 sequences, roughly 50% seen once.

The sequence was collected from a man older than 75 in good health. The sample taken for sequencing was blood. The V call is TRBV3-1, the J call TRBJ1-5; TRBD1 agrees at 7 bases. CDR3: CASSQTPGSGGQPQHF. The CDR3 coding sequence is TGTGCCAGCAGCCAGACCCCGGGGTCAGGGGGACAGCCCCAGCATTTT.